The 20 T cell receptor beta chains below come from one sample, sequenced in a study of vaccination and CD4 T cells after COVID-19. Treatment indicated: roughly 10-day PBMC culture with coronavirus spike peptide pools or control peptides (ViraFEST assay). Once obtained from cultured CD4+ T cells, the DNA was sequenced using the Oncomine TCR Beta short-read assay. TCRdb recomputed calls from the PCR reads with MiXCR, one row per CDR3 protein. The table records 9,500 to 14,000 distinct CDR3 sequences, roughly 47% of them present only once. These TCRs are of unknown antigen specificity. The sequencing sample was made of CD4+ T cells from blood, cultured in vitro. The receptors come from a human donor who had recovered from COVID-19.

This clonotype was observed a few times. The rearrangement uses TRBV6-1 and TRBJ1-2, with TRBD1 identical over 7 bases. This CDR3 comprises 16 residues. V shed 5 bases and J 7 bases; nucleotides not matched to a gene: 16. Germline loops: CDR1 MNHNS, CDR2 SASEGT. The CDR3: CASSTPYSRGWGGYTF. The CDR3 region has the DNA TGTGCCAGCAGTACACCCTATAGCAGGGGGTGGGGTGGCTACACCTTC.

The chain couples TRBV4-2 to TRBJ1-2; no firm D call. V lost 0 bases and J 0 bases, leaving 14 bases between the germline ends. The CDR3 covers 17 residues. CDR1 is LGHNA, CDR2 YNFKEQ, per germline. CDR3: CASSQEGSFLANYGYTF. The CDR3 coding sequence is TGTGCCAGCAGCCAAGAGGGCAGTTTCCTAGCTAACTATGGCTACACCTTC.

Only a few counts were recorded for this clonotype. This chain links TRBV19 with TRBJ1-2; the match to TRBD1 covers 8 bases. The V gene's germline CDR1 is LNHDA and CDR2 SQIVND (reference sequence). J was trimmed by 8 bases and V by 4 bases; bases with no gene match: 9. CDR3 length: 14 residues. The CDR3 DNA reads TGTGCCAGTAGTACCTGGCAGGGGGCAATCGGCTACACCTTC. Protein product: CASSTWQGAIGYTF.

V is TRBV5-4 and J is TRBJ2-7; 7 bases align to TRBD1. The CDR3 has 14 amino acids. In germline, CDR1 is SGHNT, CDR2 YYREEE (reference sequence). Germline trimming cut 4 bases from V and 2 bases from J; bases unmatched to any gene: 6. This CDR3 is CASSPGQEPYEQYF. The CDR3 DNA reads as TGTGCCAGCAGCCCCGGACAGGAACCCTACGAGCAGTACTTC.

The chain uses TRBV20-1 and TRBJ1-2, with TRBD1 matching 10 bases. Trimming removed 0 bases from V and 8 bases from J; junction bases left unmatched: 9. This CDR3 contains 15 residues. The germline CDR1 and CDR2 sequences are DFQATT and SNEGSKA (reference sequence). The chain's CDR3 is CSARDSGQGSGGYTF. The CDR3, as DNA: TGCAGTGCTAGAGATTCGGGACAGGGGTCAGGAGGCTACACCTTC.

This chain's CDR3 is CASSLGPRGAYEQYF. The DNA of the CDR3 is TGTGCCAGCAGTTTGGGTCCCCGTGGAGCCTACGAGCAGTACTTC. This chain uses TRBV27 with TRBJ2-7, with no clear D. Germline CDR1 MNHEY, CDR2 SMNVEV (reference sequence). The CDR3 is 15 residues long. The V end was cut by 3 bases, the J end by 2 bases, with 14 bases between.

V gene TRBV6-2 or TRBV6-3 combines with J gene TRBJ1-5; weak D call: TRBD1 (5 bases). Deletions cut 5 bases from V and 2 bases from J, with 7 bases between. Germline CDR1 is MNHEY and CDR2 is SVGEGT. This CDR3 spans 13 amino acids. The CDR3 nucleotides read TGTGCCAGCAGTATACAGGGCAATCAGCCCCAGCATTTT. Protein: CASSIQGNQPQHF.

There are a few counts of this clonotype. The V gene is TRBV2, the J gene TRBJ1-5; D is perhaps TRBD1 (6 bases). CDR1 and CDR2 (germline): SNHLY, FYNNEI. The V end lost 5 bases, the J end lost 0 bases, and 20 bases lay between the germline ends. The length of the CDR3 is 18 residues. CDR3 region: CASSLRGSGLYSNQPQHF. CDR3 coding DNA: TGTGCCAGCAGTCTAAGGGGGTCAGGGCTATATAGCAATCAGCCCCAGCATTTT.

V gene TRBV5-6 combines with J gene TRBJ2-7, with TRBD1 identical over 7 bases. This CDR3 has 14 residues. The germline CDR1 and CDR2 sequences are SGHDT and YYEEEE. The trim removed 2 bases at V and 5 bases at J, leaving 7 bases unmatched. The DNA for the CDR3 is TGTGCCAGCAGCTTCCGGGACAGTGGCCACGAGCAGTACTTC. As protein: CASSFRDSGHEQYF.

The rearrangement links TRBV7-8 to TRBJ1-6, with D perhaps matching TRBD1 (5 bases). The length of the CDR3 is 15 residues. The V end was cut by 2 bases, the J end by 3 bases, with 8 bases between. CDR1 is SGHVS and CDR2 is FQNEAQ in the germline V gene. This CDR3 is CASSLTGLYNSPLHF. CDR3 DNA: TGTGCCAGCAGCTTAACAGGCCTCTATAATTCACCCCTCCACTTT. Filled out from reference TRBV7-8 and TRBJ1-6, the complete variable domain reads GAGVSQSPRYKVAKRGQDVALRCDPISGHVSLFWYQQALGQGPEFLTYFQNEAQLDKSGLPSDRFFAERPEGSVSTLKIQRTQQEDSAVYLCASSLTGLYNSPLHFGNGTRLTVT.

This clonotype showed up just a few times. The genes are TRBV12-3 or TRBV12-4 and TRBJ2-3; the match to TRBD2 covers 12 bases. The V gene end was trimmed by 1 base and the J gene end by 2 bases; junction bases not matched to a gene: 7. The CDR3 spans 18 residues. CDR3: CASSLGGLAGSYTDTQYF. In DNA, the CDR3 is TGTGCCAGCAGTTTAGGAGGACTAGCGGGGAGTTACACAGATACGCAGTATTTT.

The CDR3 nucleotides are TGCGCACCCTGTGGGGTTGGGACTGAAGCTTTCTTT. Translated: CAPCGVGTEAFF. The chain recombines TRBV10-1 with TRBJ1-1; D call uncertain. Germline CDR1 reads WNHNN; CDR2 reads SYGVQD (reference sequence). The CDR3 covers 12 residues.

This clonotype was detected only once. The CDR3 DNA reads as TGTGCCAGCAGTTCCGTGGACAGGAGCTCTGGAAACACCATATATTTT. Amino acids: CASSSVDRSSGNTIYF. The chain has TRBV6-2 or TRBV6-3 and TRBJ1-3; TRBD1 agrees at 7 bases. The CDR3 has 16 amino acids. The germline gives CDR1 MNHEY, CDR2 SVGEGT. V lost 4 bases, J lost 0 bases, and 6 bases stayed unmatched.

This chain joins TRBV6-2 or TRBV6-3 and TRBJ2-5; D may correspond to TRBD1 or TRBD2 (5 bases each). Germline V gene sequence: CDR1 MNHEY, CDR2 SVGEGT. The CDR3 runs to 17 residues. The germline V and J ends were trimmed by 5 bases and 3 bases, with 22 bases remaining between them. The CDR3: CASSLRRPRGVKETQYF. In nucleotides, the CDR3 is TGTGCCAGCAGTCTGAGACGCCCGCGAGGGGTAAAAGAGACCCAGTACTTC.

The CDR3 nucleotides are TGTGCCAGCAGTGGAAAGGGTTTTAACACCATATATTTT. Protein sequence: CASSGKGFNTIYF. The chain has TRBV6-1 and TRBJ1-3; D not certain. The length of the CDR3 is 13 residues. V was pared by 4 bases and J by 7 bases, with 11 bases between. CDR1 and CDR2 from the germline V gene are MNHNS and SASEGT.

This chain connects TRBV5-6 to TRBJ1-2; 10 nucleotides agree with TRBD1. V shed 6 bases, J shed 6 bases, and the junction held 14 bases outside the gene matches. Looked up from germline, CDR1 is SGHDT and CDR2 is YYEEEE. The CDR3 contains 16 residues. The CDR3 bases are TGTGCCAGCACCACCCGAGGGGACAGGGGATCCCATGGCTACACCTTC. Its translation: CASTTRGDRGSHGYTF.

This clonotype occurred a few times. This sequence joins TRBV20-1 and TRBJ1-2; 7 bases agree with TRBD1. V trimming: 3 bases; J trimming: 5 bases; junction bases outside the gene matches: 6. There are 13 residues in the CDR3. CDR1 and CDR2 (germline): DFQATT, SNEGSKA (reference sequence). CDR3 loop: CSASSTGVYGYTF. DNA for the CDR3: TGCAGTGCTAGTTCTACAGGGGTTTATGGCTACACCTTC.

The J gene is TRBJ1-6, the V gene TRBV30, with D uncertain. Trimming took off 3 bases at V and 7 bases at J, with 13 bases between the two ends. The CDR3 loop spans 14 amino acids. CDR1 and CDR2 (germline): GTSNPN, SVGIG (reference sequence). The chain's CDR3 is CAWSPSWGNSPLHF. The CDR3 bases are TGTGCCTGGAGCCCATCGTGGGGAAATTCACCCCTCCACTTT.

The CDR3 DNA sequence: TGCGCCAGCAGCCCCGGGACAGGCCTACGACAGCCCCAGCATTTT. Amino acids: CASSPGTGLRQPQHF. The V call is TRBV5-1, the J call TRBJ1-5, with 8 bases lining up with TRBD1. In germline, CDR1 is SGHRS, CDR2 YFSETQ. This CDR3 has 15 amino acids. V was pared by 4 bases and J by 7 bases, with 10 bases of the junction left unmatched.

This chain uses TRBV7-2 with TRBJ1-1; D is perhaps TRBD1 (5 bases). The CDR3 is 14 residues long. V shed 9 bases and J shed 0 bases, with 14 bases lying between them. Per the germline V gene, CDR1 is SGHTA and CDR2 is FQGNSA. CDR3 amino acids: CASSRESMNTEAFF. For the CDR3, the DNA is TGTGCCAGTTCCAGGGAGTCTATGAACACTGAAGCTTTCTTT.